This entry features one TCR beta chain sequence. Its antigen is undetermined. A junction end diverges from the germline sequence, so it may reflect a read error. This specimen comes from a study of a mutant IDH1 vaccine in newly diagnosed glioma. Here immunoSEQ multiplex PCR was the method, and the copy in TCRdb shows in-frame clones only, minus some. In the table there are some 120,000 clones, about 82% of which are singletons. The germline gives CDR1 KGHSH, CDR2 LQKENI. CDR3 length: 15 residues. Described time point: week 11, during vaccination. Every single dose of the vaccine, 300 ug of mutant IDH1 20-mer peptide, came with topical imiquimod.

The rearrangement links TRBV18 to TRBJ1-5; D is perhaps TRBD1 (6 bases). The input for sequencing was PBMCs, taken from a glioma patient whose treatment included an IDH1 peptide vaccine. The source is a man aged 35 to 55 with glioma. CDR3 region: CANSPPDRNNQPQHF. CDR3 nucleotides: TGTGCCAACTCACCGCCTGACAGGAACAATCAGCCCCAGCATTTT.